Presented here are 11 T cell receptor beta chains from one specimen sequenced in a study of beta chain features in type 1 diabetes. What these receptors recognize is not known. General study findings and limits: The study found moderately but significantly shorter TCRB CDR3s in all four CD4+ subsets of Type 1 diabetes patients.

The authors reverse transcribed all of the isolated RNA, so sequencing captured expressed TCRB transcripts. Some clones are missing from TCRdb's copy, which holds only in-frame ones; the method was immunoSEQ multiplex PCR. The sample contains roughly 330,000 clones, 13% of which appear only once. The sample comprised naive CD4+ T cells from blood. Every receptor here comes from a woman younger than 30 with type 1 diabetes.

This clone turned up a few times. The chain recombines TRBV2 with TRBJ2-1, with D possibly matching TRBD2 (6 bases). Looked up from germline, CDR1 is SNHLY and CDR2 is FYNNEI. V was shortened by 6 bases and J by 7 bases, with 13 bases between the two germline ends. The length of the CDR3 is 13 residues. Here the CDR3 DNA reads TGTGCCAGCAGCTCTGGGACTCTGAATGAGCAGTTCTTC. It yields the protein CASSSGTLNEQFF.

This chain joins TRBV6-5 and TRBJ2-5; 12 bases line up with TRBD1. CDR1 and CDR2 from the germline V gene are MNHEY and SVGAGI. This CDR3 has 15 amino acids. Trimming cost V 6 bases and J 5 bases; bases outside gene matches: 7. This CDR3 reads CASSSGTGGRETQYF. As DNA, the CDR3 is TGTGCCAGCAGCTCCGGGACAGGGGGCCGGGAGACCCAGTACTTC.

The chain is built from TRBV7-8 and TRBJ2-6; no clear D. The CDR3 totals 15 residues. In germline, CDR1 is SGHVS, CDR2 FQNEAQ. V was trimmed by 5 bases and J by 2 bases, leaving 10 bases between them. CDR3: CASSANSAGANVLTF. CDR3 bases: TGTGCCAGCAGCGCTAACAGTGCTGGGGCCAACGTCCTGACTTTC.

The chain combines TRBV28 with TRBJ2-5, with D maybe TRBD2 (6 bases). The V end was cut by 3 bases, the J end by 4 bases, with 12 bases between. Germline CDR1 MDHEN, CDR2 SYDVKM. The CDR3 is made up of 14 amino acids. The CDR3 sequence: CASSLNQGGETQYF. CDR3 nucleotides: TGTGCCAGCAGTTTGAATCAGGGAGGAGAGACCCAGTACTTC.

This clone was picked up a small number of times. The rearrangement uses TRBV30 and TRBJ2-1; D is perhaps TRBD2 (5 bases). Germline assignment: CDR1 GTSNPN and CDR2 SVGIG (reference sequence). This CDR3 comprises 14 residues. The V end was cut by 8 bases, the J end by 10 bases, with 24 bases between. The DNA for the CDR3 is TGTGCCGCAACAAGAAACGGGATTATCGGGGAGCAGTTCTTC. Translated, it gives CAATRNGIIGEQFF.

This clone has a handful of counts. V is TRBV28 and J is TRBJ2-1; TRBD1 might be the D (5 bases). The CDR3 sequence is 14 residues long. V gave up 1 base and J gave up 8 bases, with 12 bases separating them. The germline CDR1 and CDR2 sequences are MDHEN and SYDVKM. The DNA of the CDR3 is TGTGCCAGCAGTTTATTCCAGGGTGGAGATGAGCAGTTCTTC. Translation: CASSLFQGGDEQFF. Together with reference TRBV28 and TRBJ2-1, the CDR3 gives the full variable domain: DVKVTQSSRYLVKRTGEKVFLECVQDMDHENMFWYRQDPGLGLRLIYFSYDVKMKEKGDIPEGYSVSREKKERFSLILESASTNQTSMYLCASSLFQGGDEQFFGPGTRLTVL.

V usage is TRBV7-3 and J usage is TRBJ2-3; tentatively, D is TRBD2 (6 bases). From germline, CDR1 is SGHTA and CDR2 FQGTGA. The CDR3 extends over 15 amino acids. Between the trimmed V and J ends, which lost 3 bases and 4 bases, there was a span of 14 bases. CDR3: CASSFVASVPDTQYF. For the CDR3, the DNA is TGTGCCAGCAGCTTTGTTGCTAGCGTGCCAGATACGCAGTATTTT.

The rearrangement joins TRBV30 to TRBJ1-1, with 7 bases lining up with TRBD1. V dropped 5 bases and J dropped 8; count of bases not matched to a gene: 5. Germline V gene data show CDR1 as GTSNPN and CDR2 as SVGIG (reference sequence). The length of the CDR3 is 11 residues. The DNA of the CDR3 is TGTGCCTGGGTCGACAGGGACGAAGCTTTCTTT. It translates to CAWVDRDEAFF.

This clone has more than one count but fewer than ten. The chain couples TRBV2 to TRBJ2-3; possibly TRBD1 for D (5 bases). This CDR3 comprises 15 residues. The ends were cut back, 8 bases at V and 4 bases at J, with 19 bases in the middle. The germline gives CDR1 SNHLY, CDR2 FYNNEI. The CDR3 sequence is CASRLGDSGSDTQYF. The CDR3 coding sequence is TGTGCCAGCCGTTTAGGAGACAGTGGATCAGATACGCAGTATTTT.

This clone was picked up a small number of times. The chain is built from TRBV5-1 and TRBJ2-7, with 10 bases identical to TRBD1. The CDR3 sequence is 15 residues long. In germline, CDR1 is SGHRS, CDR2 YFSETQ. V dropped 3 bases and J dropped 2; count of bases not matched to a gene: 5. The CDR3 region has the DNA TGCGCCAGCAGCTCCTCCGGGACAGGGGCCTACGAGCAGTACTTC. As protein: CASSSSGTGAYEQYF.

This chain's CDR3 is CASSLVGSEQFF. Here the CDR3 DNA reads TGTGCCAGCAGCTTAGTAGGGAGTGAGCAGTTCTTC. The chain combines TRBV7-2 with TRBJ2-1; D possibly corresponds to TRBD2 (5 bases). The CDR3 runs to 12 residues. Germline lookup yields CDR1 SGHTA and CDR2 FQGNSA. Trimming shortened V by 1 base and J by 9 bases, and 7 bases separated the two germline ends.